This T cell receptor (beta chain) comes out of a study of blood T cell repertoires in COVID-19. Study-wide background: PBMCs, B-cell-depleted T cells, or T cells were the source of the cDNA or gDNA that made up the material.

TCRdb's table, derived via immunoSEQ multiplex PCR, lists solely in-frame clones and lacks some. The top ten hold approximately 2.1% of the sample, which has 200,000 or so clones, less than 90% seen once. Germline V lookup: CDR1 LGHDT, CDR2 YNNKEL (reference sequence). Trimming removed 1 base from V and 0 bases from J, with 8 bases in between. The CDR3 is 15 amino acids. The sequence derives from a man in his sixties or seventies with active or convalescent COVID-19. The chain has TRBV3-1 (or the pseudogene TRBV3-2) and TRBJ2-3; TRBD2 is a possible D gene (5 bases). The specimen was peripheral blood. The CDR3, as DNA: TGTGCCAGCAGCCAAGTCCTAGCCAGCACAGATACGCAGTATTTT. Translated: CASSQVLASTDTQYF.